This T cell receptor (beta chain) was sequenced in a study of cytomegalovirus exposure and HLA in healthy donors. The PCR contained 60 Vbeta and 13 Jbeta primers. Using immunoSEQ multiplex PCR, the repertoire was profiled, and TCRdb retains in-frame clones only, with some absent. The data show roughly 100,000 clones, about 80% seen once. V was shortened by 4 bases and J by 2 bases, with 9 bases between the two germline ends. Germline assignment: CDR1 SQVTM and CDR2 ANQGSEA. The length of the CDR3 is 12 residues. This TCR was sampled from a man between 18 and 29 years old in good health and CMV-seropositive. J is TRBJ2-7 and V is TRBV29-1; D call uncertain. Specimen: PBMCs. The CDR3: CSVVLRTYEQYF. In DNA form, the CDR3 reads TGCAGCGTTGTGTTGCGTACCTACGAGCAGTACTTC.